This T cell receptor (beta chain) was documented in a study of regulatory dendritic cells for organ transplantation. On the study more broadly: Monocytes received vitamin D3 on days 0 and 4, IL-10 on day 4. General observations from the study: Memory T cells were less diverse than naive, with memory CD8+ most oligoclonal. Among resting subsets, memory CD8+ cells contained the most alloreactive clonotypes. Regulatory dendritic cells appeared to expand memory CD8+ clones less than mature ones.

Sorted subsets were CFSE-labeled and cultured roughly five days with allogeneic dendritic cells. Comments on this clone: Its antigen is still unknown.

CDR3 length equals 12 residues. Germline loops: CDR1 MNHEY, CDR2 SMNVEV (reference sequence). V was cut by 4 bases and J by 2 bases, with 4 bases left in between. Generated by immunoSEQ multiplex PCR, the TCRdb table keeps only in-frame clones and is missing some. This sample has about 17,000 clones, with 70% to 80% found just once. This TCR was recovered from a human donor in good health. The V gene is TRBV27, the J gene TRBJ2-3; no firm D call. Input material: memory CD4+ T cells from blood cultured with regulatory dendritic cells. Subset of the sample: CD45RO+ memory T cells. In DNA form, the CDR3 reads TGTGCCAGCAGTTCTACCACAGATACGCAGTATTTT. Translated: CASSSTTDTQYF.